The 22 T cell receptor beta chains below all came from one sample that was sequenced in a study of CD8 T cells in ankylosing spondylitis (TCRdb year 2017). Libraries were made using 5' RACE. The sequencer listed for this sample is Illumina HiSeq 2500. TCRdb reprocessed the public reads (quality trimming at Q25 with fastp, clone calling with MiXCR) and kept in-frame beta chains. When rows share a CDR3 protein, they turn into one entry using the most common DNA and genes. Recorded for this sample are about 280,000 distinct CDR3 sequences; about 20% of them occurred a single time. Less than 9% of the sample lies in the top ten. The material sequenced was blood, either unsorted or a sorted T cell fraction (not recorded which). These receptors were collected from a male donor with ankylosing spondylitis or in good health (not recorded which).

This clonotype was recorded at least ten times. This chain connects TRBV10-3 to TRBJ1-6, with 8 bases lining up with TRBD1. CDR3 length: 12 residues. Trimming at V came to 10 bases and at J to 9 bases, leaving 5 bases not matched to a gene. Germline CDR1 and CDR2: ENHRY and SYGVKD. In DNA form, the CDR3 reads TGTGCCACCGGACAGGGTAGTTCACCCCTCCACTTT. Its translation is CATGQGSSPLHF.

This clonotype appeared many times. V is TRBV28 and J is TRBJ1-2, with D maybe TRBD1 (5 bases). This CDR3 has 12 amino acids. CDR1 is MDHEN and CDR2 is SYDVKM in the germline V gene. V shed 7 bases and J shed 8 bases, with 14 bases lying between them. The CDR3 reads CASTSGNYGYTF. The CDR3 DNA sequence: TGTGCCAGCACCTCAGGGAATTACGGCTACACCTTC.

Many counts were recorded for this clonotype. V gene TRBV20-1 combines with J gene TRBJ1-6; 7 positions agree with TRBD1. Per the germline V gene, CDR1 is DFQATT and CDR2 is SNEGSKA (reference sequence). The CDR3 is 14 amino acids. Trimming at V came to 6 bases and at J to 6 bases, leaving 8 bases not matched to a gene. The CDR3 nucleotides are TGCAGTGCAGGTGGAGGGGGCGGTAATTCACCCCTCCACTTT. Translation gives CSAGGGGGNSPLHF.

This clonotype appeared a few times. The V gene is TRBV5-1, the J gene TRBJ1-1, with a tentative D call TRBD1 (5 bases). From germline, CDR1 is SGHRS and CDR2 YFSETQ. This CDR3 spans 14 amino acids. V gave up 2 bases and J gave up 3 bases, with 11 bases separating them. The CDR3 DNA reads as TGCGCCAGCAGCTTCACGGGGGTTCACACTGAAGCTTTCTTT. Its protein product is CASSFTGVHTEAFF.

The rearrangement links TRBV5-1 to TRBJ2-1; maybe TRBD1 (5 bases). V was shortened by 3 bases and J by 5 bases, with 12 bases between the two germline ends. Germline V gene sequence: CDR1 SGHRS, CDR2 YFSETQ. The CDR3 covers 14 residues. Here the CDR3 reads CASSSGLLDNEQFF. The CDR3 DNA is TGCGCCAGCAGCTCAGGGTTGCTGGACAATGAGCAGTTCTTC.

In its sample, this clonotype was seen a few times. The CDR3: CASSLGAFETQYF. As DNA, the CDR3 is TGTGCCAGCAGTTTGGGAGCTTTCGAGACCCAGTACTTC. The chain couples TRBV12-3 or TRBV12-4 to TRBJ2-5, with D tentatively TRBD2 (5 bases). The CDR3 is 13 residues long. Trimming removed 3 bases at V and 5 bases at J, with 10 bases between.

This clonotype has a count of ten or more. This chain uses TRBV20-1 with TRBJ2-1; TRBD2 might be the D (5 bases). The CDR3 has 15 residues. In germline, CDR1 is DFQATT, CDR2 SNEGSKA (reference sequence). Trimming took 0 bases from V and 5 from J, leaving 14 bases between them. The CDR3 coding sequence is TGCAGTGCTAGAGATCTCAGGACTCACAACAATGAGCAGTTCTTC. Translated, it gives CSARDLRTHNNEQFF.

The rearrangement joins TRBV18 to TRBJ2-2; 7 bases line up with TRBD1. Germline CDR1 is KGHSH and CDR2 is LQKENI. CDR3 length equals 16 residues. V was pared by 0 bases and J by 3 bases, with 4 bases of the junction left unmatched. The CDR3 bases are TGTGCCAGCTCACCACCGTGGGACAGCTACACCGGGGAGCTGTTTTTT. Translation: CASSPPWDSYTGELFF.

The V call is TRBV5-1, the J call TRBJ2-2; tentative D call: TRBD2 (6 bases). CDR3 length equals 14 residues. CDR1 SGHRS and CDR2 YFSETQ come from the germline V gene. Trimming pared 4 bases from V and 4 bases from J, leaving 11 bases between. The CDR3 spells CASSRDSSTGELFF. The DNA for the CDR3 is TGCGCCAGCAGCCGGGACTCAAGCACCGGGGAGCTGTTTTTT.

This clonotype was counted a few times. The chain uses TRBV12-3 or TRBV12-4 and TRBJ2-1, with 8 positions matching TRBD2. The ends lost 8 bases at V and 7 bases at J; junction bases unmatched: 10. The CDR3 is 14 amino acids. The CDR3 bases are TGTGCCAGCCTACCCGGGGGGGCCGGTAATGAGCAGTTCTTC. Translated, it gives CASLPGGAGNEQFF.

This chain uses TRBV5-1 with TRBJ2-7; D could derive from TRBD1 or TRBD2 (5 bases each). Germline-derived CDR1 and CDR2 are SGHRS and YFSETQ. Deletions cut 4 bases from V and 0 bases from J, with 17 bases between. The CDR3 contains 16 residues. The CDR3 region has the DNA TGCGCCAGCAGCCTGGACCCTATCGGGGCCTCCTACGAGCAGTACGTC. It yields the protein CASSLDPIGASYEQYV.

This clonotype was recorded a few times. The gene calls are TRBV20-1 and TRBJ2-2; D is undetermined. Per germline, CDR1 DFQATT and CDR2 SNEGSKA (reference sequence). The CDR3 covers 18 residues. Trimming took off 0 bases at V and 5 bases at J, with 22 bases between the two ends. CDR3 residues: CSARDWQATNTLTGELFF. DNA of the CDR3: TGCAGTGCTAGAGATTGGCAGGCTACCAACACACTGACCGGGGAGCTGTTTTTT.

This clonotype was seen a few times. In DNA, the CDR3 is TGTGCCAGCAGCTTCGCCCCCCGGGCAGCAGATACGCAGTATTTT. Translation gives CASSFAPRAADTQYF. This rearrangement joins TRBV7-9 to TRBJ2-3; D not resolved. The germline V gene encodes CDR1 SEHNR and CDR2 FQNEAQ (reference sequence). Trimming removed 3 bases at V and 4 bases at J, with 14 bases between. This CDR3 is 15 amino acids long.

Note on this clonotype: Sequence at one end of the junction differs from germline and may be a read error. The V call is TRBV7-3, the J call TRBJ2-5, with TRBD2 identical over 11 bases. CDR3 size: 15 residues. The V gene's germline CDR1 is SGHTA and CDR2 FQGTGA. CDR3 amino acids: CASSLTSGSWETQYF. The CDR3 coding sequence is TGTGCCAGCAGCCTAACTAGCGGGAGTTGGGAGACCCAGTACTTC.

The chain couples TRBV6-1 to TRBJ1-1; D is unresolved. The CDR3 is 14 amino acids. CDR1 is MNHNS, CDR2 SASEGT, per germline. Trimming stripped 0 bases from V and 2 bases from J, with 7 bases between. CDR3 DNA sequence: TGTGCCAGCAGTGAAGCAGGCAGCAACACTGAAGCTTTCTTT. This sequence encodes CASSEAGSNTEAFF.

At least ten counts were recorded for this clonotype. The CDR3 DNA follows: TGCAGTGCCCTGACAGGATTTGATCAGCCCCAGCATTTT. It yields the protein CSALTGFDQPQHF. This chain links TRBV20-1 with TRBJ1-5, with D tentatively TRBD1 (6 bases). Germline CDR1 is DFQATT and CDR2 is SNEGSKA (reference sequence). V shed 6 bases and J shed 5 bases, with 14 bases lying between them. The CDR3 length is 13 residues.

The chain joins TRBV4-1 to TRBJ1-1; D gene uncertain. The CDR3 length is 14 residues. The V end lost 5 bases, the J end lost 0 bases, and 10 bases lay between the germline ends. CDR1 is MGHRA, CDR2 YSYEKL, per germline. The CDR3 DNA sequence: TGCGCCAGCAGCATCCGGGAAATGAACACTGAAGCTTTCTTT. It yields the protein CASSIREMNTEAFF.

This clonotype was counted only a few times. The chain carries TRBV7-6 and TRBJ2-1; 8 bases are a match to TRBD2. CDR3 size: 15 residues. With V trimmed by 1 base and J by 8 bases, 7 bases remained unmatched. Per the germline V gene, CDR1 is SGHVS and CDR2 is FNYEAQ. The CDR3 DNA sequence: TGTGCCAGCAGCTTAGTGATGCGGGAGGCTTATGAGCAGTTCTTC. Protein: CASSLVMREAYEQFF.

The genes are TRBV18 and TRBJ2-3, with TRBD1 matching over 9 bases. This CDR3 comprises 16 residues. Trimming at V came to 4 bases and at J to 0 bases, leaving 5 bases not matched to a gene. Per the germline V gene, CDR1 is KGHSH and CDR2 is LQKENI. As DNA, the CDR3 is TGTGCCAGCTCACTCCGGACAGGGGCTAGCACAGATACGCAGTATTTT. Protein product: CASSLRTGASTDTQYF.

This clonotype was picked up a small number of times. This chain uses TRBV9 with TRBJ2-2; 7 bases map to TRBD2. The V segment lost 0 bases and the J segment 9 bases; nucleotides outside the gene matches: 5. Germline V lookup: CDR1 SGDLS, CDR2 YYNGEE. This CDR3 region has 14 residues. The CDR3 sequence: CASSVGTSARELFF. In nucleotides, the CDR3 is TGTGCCAGCAGCGTAGGTACTAGCGCCAGGGAGCTGTTTTTT.

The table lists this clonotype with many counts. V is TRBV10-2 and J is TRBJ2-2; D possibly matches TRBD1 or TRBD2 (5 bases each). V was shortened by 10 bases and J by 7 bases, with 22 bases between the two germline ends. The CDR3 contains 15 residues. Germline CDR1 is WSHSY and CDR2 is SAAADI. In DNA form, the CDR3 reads TGCGCCACCGGGACGGCGTGGGTTACGGGCGGGGAGCTGTTTTTT. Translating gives CATGTAWVTGGELFF.

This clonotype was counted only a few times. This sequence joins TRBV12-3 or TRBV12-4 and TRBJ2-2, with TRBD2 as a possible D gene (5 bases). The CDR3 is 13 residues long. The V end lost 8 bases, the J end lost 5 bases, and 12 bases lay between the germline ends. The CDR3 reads CASLPSGTGELFF. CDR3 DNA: TGTGCCAGCCTCCCCTCGGGGACCGGGGAGCTGTTTTTT.